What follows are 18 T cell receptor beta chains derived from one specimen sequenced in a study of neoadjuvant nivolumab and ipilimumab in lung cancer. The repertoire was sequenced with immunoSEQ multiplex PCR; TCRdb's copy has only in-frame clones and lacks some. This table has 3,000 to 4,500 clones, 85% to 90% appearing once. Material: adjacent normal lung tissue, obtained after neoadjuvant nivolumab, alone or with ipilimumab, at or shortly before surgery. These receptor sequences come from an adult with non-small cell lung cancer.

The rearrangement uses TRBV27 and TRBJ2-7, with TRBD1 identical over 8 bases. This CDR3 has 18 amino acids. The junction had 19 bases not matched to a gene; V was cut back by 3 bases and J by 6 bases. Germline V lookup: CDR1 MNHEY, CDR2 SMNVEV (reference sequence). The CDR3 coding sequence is TGTGCCAGCAGTTTCGGACAAGGGACAGGAACTATTCCTACCGAGCAGTACTTC. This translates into CASSFGQGTGTIPTEQYF.

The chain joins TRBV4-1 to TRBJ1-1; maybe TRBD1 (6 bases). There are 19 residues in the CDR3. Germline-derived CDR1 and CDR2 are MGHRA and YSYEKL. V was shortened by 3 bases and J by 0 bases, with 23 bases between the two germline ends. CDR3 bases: TGCGCCAGCAGCCAGGGGATGAGAGGACAGCTTCCCATGAACACTGAAGCTTTCTTT. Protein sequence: CASSQGMRGQLPMNTEAFF.

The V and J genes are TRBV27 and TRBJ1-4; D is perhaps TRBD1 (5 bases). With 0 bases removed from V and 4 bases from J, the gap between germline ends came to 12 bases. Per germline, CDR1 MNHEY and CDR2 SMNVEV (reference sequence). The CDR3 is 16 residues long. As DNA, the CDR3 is TGTGCCAGCAGTTTATCTGTTGGGGCGGGTAATGAAAAACTGTTTTTT. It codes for CASSLSVGAGNEKLFF. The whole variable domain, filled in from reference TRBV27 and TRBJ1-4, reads EAQVTQNPRYLITVTGKKLTVTCSQNMNHEYMSWYRQDPGLGLRQIYYSMNVEVTDKGDVPEGYKVSRKEKRNFPLILESPSPNQTSLYFCASSLSVGAGNEKLFFGSGTQLSVL.

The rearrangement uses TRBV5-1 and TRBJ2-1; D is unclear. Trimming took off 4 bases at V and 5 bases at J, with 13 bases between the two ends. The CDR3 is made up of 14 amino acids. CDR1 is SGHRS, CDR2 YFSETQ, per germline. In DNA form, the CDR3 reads TGCGCCAGCAGCCTGAACGGGCTAGACAATGAGCAGTTCTTC. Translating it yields CASSLNGLDNEQFF.

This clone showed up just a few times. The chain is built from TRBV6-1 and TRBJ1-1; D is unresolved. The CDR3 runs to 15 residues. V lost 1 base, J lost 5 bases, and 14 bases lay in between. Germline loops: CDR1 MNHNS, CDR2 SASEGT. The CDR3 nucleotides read TGTGCCAGCAGTGAAGGGATCCCCGGCCAGACTGAAGCTTTCTTT. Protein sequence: CASSEGIPGQTEAFF.

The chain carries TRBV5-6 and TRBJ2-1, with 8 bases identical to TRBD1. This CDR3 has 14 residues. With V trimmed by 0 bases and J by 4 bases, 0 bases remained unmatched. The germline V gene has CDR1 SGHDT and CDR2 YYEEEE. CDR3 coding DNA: TGTGCCAGCAGCTTGGGGACAGGGTACAATGAGCAGTTCTTC. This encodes CASSLGTGYNEQFF.

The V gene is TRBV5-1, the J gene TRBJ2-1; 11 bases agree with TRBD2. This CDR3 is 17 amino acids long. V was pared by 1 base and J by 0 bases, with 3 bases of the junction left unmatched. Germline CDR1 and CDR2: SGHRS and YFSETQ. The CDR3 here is CASSLSGTSGSYNEQFF. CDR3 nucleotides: TGCGCCAGCAGCTTGTCCGGGACTAGCGGCTCCTACAATGAGCAGTTCTTC. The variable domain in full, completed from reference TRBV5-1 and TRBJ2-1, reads KAGVTQTPRYLIKTRGQQVTLSCSPISGHRSVSWYQQTPGQGLQFLFEYFSETQRNKGNFPGRFSGRQFSNSRSEMNVSTLELGDSALYLCASSLSGTSGSYNEQFFGPGTRLTVL.

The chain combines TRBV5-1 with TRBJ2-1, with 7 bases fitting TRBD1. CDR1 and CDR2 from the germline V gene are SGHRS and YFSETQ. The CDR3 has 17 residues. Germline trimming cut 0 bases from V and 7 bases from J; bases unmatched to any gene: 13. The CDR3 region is CASSLVGSAGGTNEQFF. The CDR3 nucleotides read TGCGCCAGCAGCTTGGTAGGTTCGGCAGGGGGTACAAATGAGCAGTTCTTC.

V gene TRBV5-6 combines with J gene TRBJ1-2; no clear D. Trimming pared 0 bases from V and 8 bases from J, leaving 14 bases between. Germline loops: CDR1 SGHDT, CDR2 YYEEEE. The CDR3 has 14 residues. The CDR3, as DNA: TGTGCCAGCAGCTTGGCCGAGGCAGGAACCGGCTACACCTTC. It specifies CASSLAEAGTGYTF.

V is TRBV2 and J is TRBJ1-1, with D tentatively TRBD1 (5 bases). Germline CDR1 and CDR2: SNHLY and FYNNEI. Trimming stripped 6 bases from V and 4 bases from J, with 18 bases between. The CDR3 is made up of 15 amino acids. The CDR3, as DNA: TGTGCCAGCAGGAGGGAAGGGACGAGAGGCACTGAAGCTTTCTTT. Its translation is CASRREGTRGTEAFF. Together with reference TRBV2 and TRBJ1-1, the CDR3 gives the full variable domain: EPEVTQTPSHQVTQMGQEVILRCVPISNHLYFYWYRQILGQKVEFLVSFYNNEISEKSEIFDDQFSVERPDGSNFTLKIRSTKLEDSAMYFCASRREGTRGTEAFFGQGTRLTVV.

Here the CDR3 reads CASSGYRQNTEAFF. In nucleotides, the CDR3 is TGTGCCAGCAGTGGCTATAGGCAGAACACTGAAGCTTTCTTT. The chain joins TRBV6-1 to TRBJ1-1, with unresolved D. Trimming removed 4 bases from V and 1 base from J, with 10 bases in between. The CDR3 loop spans 14 amino acids. Germline V CDR1 and CDR2: MNHNS, SASEGT.

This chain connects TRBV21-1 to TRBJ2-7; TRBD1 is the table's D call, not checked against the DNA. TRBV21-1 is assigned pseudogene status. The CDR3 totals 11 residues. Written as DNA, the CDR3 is TGTGCCAGCAGGGGGCTGGGGGAGCAGTACTTC. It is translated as CASRGLGEQYF.

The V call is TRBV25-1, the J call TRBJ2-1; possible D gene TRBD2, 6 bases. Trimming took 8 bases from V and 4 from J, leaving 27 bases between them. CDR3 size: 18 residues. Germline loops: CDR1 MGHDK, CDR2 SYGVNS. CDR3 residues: CASPPGVRAGTSYNEQFF. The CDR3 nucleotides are TGTGCCAGCCCGCCGGGGGTACGGGCCGGGACTTCATACAATGAGCAGTTCTTC.

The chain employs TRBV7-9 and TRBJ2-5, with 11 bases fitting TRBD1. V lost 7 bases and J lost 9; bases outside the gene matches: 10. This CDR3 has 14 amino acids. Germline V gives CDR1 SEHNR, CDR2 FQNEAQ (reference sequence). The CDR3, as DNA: TGTGCCAGCATGAGGACAGGGGGCCAAGGGGCCCAGTACTTC. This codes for CASMRTGGQGAQYF.

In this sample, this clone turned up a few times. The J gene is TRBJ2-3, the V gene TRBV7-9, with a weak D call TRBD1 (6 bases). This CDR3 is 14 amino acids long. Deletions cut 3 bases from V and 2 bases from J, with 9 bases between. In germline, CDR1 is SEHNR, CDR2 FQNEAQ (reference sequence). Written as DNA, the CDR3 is TGTGCCAGCAGCTTTGGACAGATCACAGATACGCAGTATTTT. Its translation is CASSFGQITDTQYF. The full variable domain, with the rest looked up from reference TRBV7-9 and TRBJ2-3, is DTGVSQNPRHKITKRGQNVTFRCDPISEHNRLYWYRQTLGQGPEFLTYFQNEAQLEKSRLLSDRFSAERPKGSFSTLEIQRTEQGDSAMYLCASSFGQITDTQYFGPGTRLTVL.

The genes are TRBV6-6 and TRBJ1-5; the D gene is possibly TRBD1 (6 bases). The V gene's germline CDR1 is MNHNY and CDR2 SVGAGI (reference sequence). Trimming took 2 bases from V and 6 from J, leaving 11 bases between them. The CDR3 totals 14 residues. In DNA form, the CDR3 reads TGTGCCAGCAGTTACGAGGGGGATGGTCAGCCCCAGCATTTT. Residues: CASSYEGDGQPQHF.

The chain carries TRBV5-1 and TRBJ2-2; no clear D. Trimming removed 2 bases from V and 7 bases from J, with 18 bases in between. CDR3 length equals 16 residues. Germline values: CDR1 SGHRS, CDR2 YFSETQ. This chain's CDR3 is CASSFLPSQVGGELFF. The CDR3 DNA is TGCGCCAGCAGCTTTCTACCGTCCCAGGTGGGCGGGGAGCTGTTTTTT.

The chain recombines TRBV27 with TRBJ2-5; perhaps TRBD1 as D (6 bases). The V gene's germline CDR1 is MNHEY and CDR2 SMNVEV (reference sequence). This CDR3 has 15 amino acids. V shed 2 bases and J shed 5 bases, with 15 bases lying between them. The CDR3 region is CASSLRGHPRETQYF. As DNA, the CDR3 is TGTGCCAGCAGTTTAAGGGGACACCCAAGGGAGACCCAGTACTTC.